This T cell receptor beta chain was documented in a study of shared clonotypes between healthy human individuals. Healthy HIV-negative adults without recent acute infections or vaccinations served as donors. V lost 4 bases and J lost 4; bases outside the gene matches: 9. This CDR3 has 16 amino acids. Germline lookup yields CDR1 SGHDT and CDR2 YYEEEE. Remarks on this clone: Antigen unknown. Other DNA sequences in the same sample also yield this CDR3.

Assay used: immunoSEQ multiplex PCR; TCRdb lists only in-frame clones, some missing. The sample yields millions of clones, approximately 93% seen once. Study results and caveats: Limited genetic and exposure-history diversity came from having few donors. Memory subsets generally showed smaller estimated richness than naive subsets did. For sorted subsets, rarefaction showed incomplete sequencing despite large depth.

The chain couples TRBV5-6 to TRBJ2-7; 12 bases agree with TRBD2. This receptor was obtained from a man between 18 and 35 years old in good health. Some clones in this sample may be carry-over from other donors' samples. Sequences were obtained from naive CD4+ T cells from PBMCs. As for subset: CD45RA+ positively selected. CDR3: CASSRLTSGRWYEQYF. For the CDR3, the DNA is TGTGCCAGCAGCAGATTGACTAGCGGGAGATGGTACGAGCAGTACTTC.